This T cell receptor beta chain was sequenced in a study of cytomegalovirus exposure and HLA in healthy donors. Comments on this clone: What it binds is not known.

The PCR ran on 60 Vbeta and 13 Jbeta primers. In the original processing: A later analysis counted approximately 80 million unique TCR beta chains, some 11 million shared. Repertoires were generated with immunoSEQ multiplex PCR, while TCRdb's copy carries only in-frame clones and drops some. From that table come the V and J calls and clone size; the DNA was used to work out D and trimming. The sample gives about 170,000 clones, 85% of which show up once; over 2.5% is in the top ten. The CDR3 sequence is 15 residues long. The germline V gene encodes CDR1 MNHNS and CDR2 SASEGT. V dropped 6 bases and J dropped 0; count of bases not matched to a gene: 5. Study-wide findings and caveats: A prior analysis recorded that most TCR beta V segments were productive about 87% or about 30% of the time. Among the sequence variants, a highly shared cluster was likely an artifact of sequencing.

This sequence originates from a man aged 25-45 years in good health and CMV-seropositive. The genes are TRBV6-1 and TRBJ1-5; 7 bases align to TRBD1. Sequencing was carried out using PBMCs. CDR3 region: CASRTRQGSNQPQHF. DNA for the CDR3: TGTGCCAGCAGAACCCGACAGGGTAGCAATCAGCCCCAGCATTTT.